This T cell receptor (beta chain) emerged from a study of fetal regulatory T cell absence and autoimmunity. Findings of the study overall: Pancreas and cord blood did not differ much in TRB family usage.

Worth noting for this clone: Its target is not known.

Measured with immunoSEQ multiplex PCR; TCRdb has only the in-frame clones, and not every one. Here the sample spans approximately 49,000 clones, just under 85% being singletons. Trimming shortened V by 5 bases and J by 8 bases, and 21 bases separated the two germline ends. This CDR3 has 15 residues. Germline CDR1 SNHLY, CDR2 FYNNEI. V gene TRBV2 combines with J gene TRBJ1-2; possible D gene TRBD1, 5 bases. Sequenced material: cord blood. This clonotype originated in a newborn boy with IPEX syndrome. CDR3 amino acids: CASSLLGTLPGGYTF. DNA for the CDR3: TGTGCCAGCAGTCTTCTTGGGACCCTCCCGGGGGGCTACACCTTC. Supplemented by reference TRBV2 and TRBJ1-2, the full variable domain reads EPEVTQTPSHQVTQMGQEVILRCVPISNHLYFYWYRQILGQKVEFLVSFYNNEISEKSEIFDDQFSVERPDGSNFTLKIRSTKLEDSAMYFCASSLLGTLPGGYTFGSGTRLTVV.